These 22 T cell receptor beta chains share one sample of origin, sequenced in a study of identical twins. Via MiXCR, TCRdb re-called the 5' RACE reads, giving one row per CDR3 protein. The table records under 900,000 distinct CDR3 sequences, approximately 13% of them present only once. This sample was also put to use in a study of yellow fever vaccine responses in identical twins.

The material sequenced was PBMCs. The receptor source for this set is a woman younger than 35 in good health.

This clonotype was seen more than once but under ten times. The chain couples TRBV12-3 or TRBV12-4 to TRBJ2-2; D ambiguous. CDR3 length equals 15 residues. V dropped 6 bases and J dropped 4 bases, with 15 bases sitting between them. The CDR3 sequence: CASRAVELGTGELFF. The CDR3 nucleotides read TGTGCCAGCAGGGCCGTTGAATTGGGCACCGGGGAGCTGTTTTTT.

This clonotype was recorded many times. The chain recombines TRBV5-6 with TRBJ2-2; 8 nucleotides agree with TRBD2. The CDR3 has 18 amino acids. Germline CDR1 SGHDT, CDR2 YYEEEE. Unmatched junction bases numbered 11, after V lost 4 bases and J lost 0 bases. The CDR3 region is CASSHLTSEFANTGELFF. CDR3 sequence (DNA): TGTGCCAGCAGCCATTTGACTAGCGAGTTCGCGAACACCGGGGAGCTGTTTTTT.

This clonotype was seen a few times. The chain is built from TRBV12-3 or TRBV12-4 and TRBJ2-3, with a possible D match to TRBD1 (6 bases). The V and J ends lost 3 bases and 5 bases respectively, with 15 bases between them. This CDR3 is built from 15 residues. CDR3 loop: CASSFGTGFVDTQYF. CDR3 sequence (DNA): TGTGCCAGCAGTTTCGGTACAGGGTTCGTAGATACGCAGTATTTT.

This clonotype was detected only a few times. This rearrangement joins TRBV2 to TRBJ2-2; D is unresolved. Trimming pared 6 bases from V and 0 bases from J, leaving 8 bases between. The CDR3 contains 14 residues. The germline gives CDR1 SNHLY, CDR2 FYNNEI. CDR3 protein: CASRPRTNTGELFF. The CDR3 nucleotides are TGTGCCAGCAGGCCGCGCACGAACACCGGGGAGCTGTTTTTT.

This clonotype was counted a few times. This rearrangement joins TRBV12-3 or TRBV12-4 to TRBJ2-5; the D gene is possibly TRBD2 (6 bases). V lost 5 bases, J lost 4 bases, and 23 bases lay in between. The CDR3 runs to 17 residues. As DNA, the CDR3 is TGTGCCAGCAGTCCACGGAGGTCCGGGGGAAAACTAGAGACCCAGTACTTC. Translating gives CASSPRRSGGKLETQYF.

The rearrangement uses TRBV7-8 and TRBJ1-5, with a weak D call TRBD1 (6 bases). With 5 bases removed from V and 6 bases from J, the gap between germline ends came to 17 bases. Germline lookup yields CDR1 SGHVS and CDR2 FQNEAQ. This CDR3 contains 15 residues. The DNA for the CDR3 is TGTGCCAGCAGCCCGGAGGGGGGGCATGGTCAGCCCCAGCATTTT. This encodes CASSPEGGHGQPQHF.

This CDR3 reads CATSQSRTSGRPWYQETQYF. The CDR3 nucleotides are TGTGCCACCTCCCAAAGCCGGACTAGCGGGCGCCCTTGGTACCAAGAGACCCAGTACTTC. The rearrangement links TRBV3-1 to TRBJ2-5; 11 nucleotides match TRBD2. With 10 bases clipped from V and 0 bases from J, the junction kept 22 bases outside the gene matches. Germline-derived CDR1 and CDR2 are LGHDT and YNNKEL (reference sequence). The CDR3 loop spans 20 amino acids.

J is TRBJ2-3 and V is TRBV6-2 or TRBV6-3, with D perhaps TRBD1 or TRBD2 (5 bases each). This CDR3 region has 16 residues. Trimming pared 2 bases from V and 5 bases from J, leaving 17 bases between. The germline CDR1 and CDR2 sequences are MNHEY and SVGEGT. The CDR3 DNA sequence: TGTGCCAGCAGTTACATGGCCCTAGGGACCGTAGATACGCAGTATTTT. Translating it yields CASSYMALGTVDTQYF.

This chain connects TRBV5-1 to TRBJ2-1; 7 bases are shared with TRBD2. V gave up 7 bases and J gave up 7 bases; unmatched junction bases: 5. CDR1 is SGHRS and CDR2 is YFSETQ in the germline V gene. The CDR3 covers 12 residues. The CDR3: CASWRESNEQFF. The CDR3 DNA follows: TGCGCCAGCTGGCGGGAGAGTAATGAGCAGTTCTTC.

At least ten counts were recorded for this clonotype. This chain joins TRBV6-5 and TRBJ1-5, with 7 nucleotides matching TRBD1. This CDR3 has 15 residues. The trim removed 2 bases at V and 0 bases at J, leaving 1 base unmatched. The germline CDR1 and CDR2 sequences are MNHEY and SVGAGI. The CDR3 is CASSYRQGSNQPQHF. In DNA, the CDR3 is TGTGCCAGCAGTTACCGACAGGGTAGCAATCAGCCCCAGCATTTT.

In this sample, this clonotype turned up a few times. The genes are TRBV7-9 and TRBJ2-5, with unresolved D. The germline gives CDR1 SEHNR, CDR2 FQNEAQ (reference sequence). The CDR3 is made up of 13 amino acids. V shed 8 bases and J shed 1 base, with 11 bases lying between them. The CDR3 reads CASQTNPQETQYF. CDR3 nucleotides: TGTGCCAGCCAAACAAACCCCCAAGAGACCCAGTACTTC.

This clonotype came up a few times. The chain is built from TRBV7-9 and TRBJ1-1; D is uncertain. Trimming took off 3 bases at V and 2 bases at J, with 10 bases between the two ends. CDR3 length: 14 residues. Germline V lookup: CDR1 SEHNR, CDR2 FQNEAQ (reference sequence). The CDR3 DNA is TGTGCCAGCAGCTTTGAGGCGGGCAACACTGAAGCTTTCTTT. Protein: CASSFEAGNTEAFF. Full variable domain (missing parts from reference TRBV7-9 and TRBJ1-1): DTGVSQNPRHKITKRGQNVTFRCDPISEHNRLYWYRQTLGQGPEFLTYFQNEAQLEKSRLLSDRFSAERPKGSFSTLEIQRTEQGDSAMYLCASSFEAGNTEAFFGQGTRLTVV.

This clonotype was seen a few times. The CDR3 DNA sequence: TGTGCCAGCACCCTGGTTGGCAATGAGCAGTTCTTC. As protein: CASTLVGNEQFF. The chain has TRBV12-3 or TRBV12-4 and TRBJ2-1, with D unclear. CDR3 length: 12 amino acids. The V and J ends lost 7 bases and 6 bases respectively, with 10 bases between them.

This clonotype was seen only a few times. The chain is built from TRBV12-3 or TRBV12-4 and TRBJ2-1, with D perhaps given as TRBD1 or TRBD2 (5 bases each). V was clipped by 1 base and J by 6 bases, with 16 bases between them. The CDR3 is made up of 16 amino acids. Here the CDR3 reads CASSLGGNRFVNEQFF. The DNA of the CDR3 is TGTGCCAGCAGTTTAGGGGGGAACAGGTTTGTCAATGAGCAGTTCTTC.

This chain links TRBV11-1 with TRBJ1-1; 8 bases align to TRBD1. Germline CDR1 reads SGHAT; CDR2 reads FQDESV (reference sequence). The CDR3 extends over 17 amino acids. V dropped 5 bases and J dropped 5; count of bases not matched to a gene: 16. In nucleotides, the CDR3 is TGTGCCAGCAGCCAAGGACAGGGATGGGGTCAGGGTACTGAAGCTTTCTTT. This sequence encodes CASSQGQGWGQGTEAFF.

The chain is built from TRBV7-9 and TRBJ2-3; D unclear. The CDR3 is 14 residues long. Germline lookup yields CDR1 SEHNR and CDR2 FQNEAQ (reference sequence). The V and J ends lost 2 bases and 5 bases respectively, with 11 bases between them. The CDR3 DNA reads as TGTGCCAGCAGCTTAAATAGTGGAAGAGATACGCAGTATTTT. Its protein is CASSLNSGRDTQYF.

The V gene is TRBV6-1, the J gene TRBJ2-2, with TRBD2 matching over 7 bases. The CDR3 contains 14 residues. V was clipped by 10 bases and J by 2 bases; unmatched bases: 7. CDR1 is MNHNS, CDR2 SASEGT, per germline. The CDR3 DNA reads TGTGCCACCCAGCGGGGTATAAACACCGGGGAGCTGTTTTTT. Translation gives CATQRGINTGELFF.

This clonotype appeared many times. The rearrangement uses TRBV7-9 and TRBJ2-1; TRBD2 is a possible D gene (5 bases). This CDR3 is 17 amino acids long. Germline V gene lookup returns CDR1 SEHNR and CDR2 FQNEAQ (reference sequence). Trimming took 5 bases from V and 1 from J, leaving 18 bases between them. The CDR3: CASSGGSSGPSYNEQFF. The CDR3 region has the DNA TGTGCCAGCAGCGGCGGATCGAGCGGACCTTCCTACAATGAGCAGTTCTTC.

This clonotype was detected many times. The chain carries TRBV12-3 or TRBV12-4 and TRBJ1-2; possibly TRBD1 for D (5 bases). V lost 6 bases, J lost 2 bases, and 13 bases lay in between. This CDR3 is built from 14 residues. CDR3: CASSLRGANYGYTF. The CDR3 bases are TGTGCCAGCAGCCTACGAGGGGCGAACTATGGCTACACCTTC.

CDR3 loop: CASRAGGGETQYF. The CDR3 coding sequence is TGTGCCAGCAGGGCAGGGGGGGGGGAGACCCAGTACTTC. The gene calls are TRBV6-1 and TRBJ2-5; D may correspond to TRBD1 or TRBD2 (7 bases each). Germline CDR1 is MNHNS and CDR2 is SASEGT. V lost 6 bases to trimming and J lost 5 bases, with 13 bases between them. The CDR3 sequence is 13 residues long.

V is TRBV27 and J is TRBJ2-1, with a tentative D call TRBD2 (5 bases). CDR3 length equals 15 residues. Germline CDR1 is MNHEY and CDR2 is SMNVEV (reference sequence). V was pared by 5 bases and J by 1 base, with 12 bases between. The CDR3 loop reads CASSRGRASYNEQFF. The CDR3 DNA sequence: TGTGCCAGCAGTCGAGGGAGAGCTTCCTACAATGAGCAGTTCTTC.

As to this clonotype: The junction differs from germline at one of its ends, possibly a read error. The chain combines TRBV7-9 with TRBJ2-1; 10 nucleotides align to TRBD1. The CDR3 has 15 amino acids. The V gene's germline CDR1 is SEHNR and CDR2 FQNEAQ (reference sequence). The CDR3 loop reads CSSSPRTGGHNEQFF. The CDR3 DNA is TGTTCCAGCAGCCCAAGGACAGGGGGGCACAATGAGCAGTTCTTC. Filled out from reference TRBV7-9 and TRBJ2-1, the complete variable domain reads DTGVSQNPRHKITKRGQNVTFRCDPISEHNRLYWYRQTLGQGPEFLTYFQNEAQLEKSRLLSDRFSAERPKGSFSTLEIQRTEQGDSAMYLCSSSPRTGGHNEQFFGPGTRLTVL.